This TCR beta chain originates from a study of post-analysis software for immune sequencing data. The CDR3 runs 17 residues. Germline V gives CDR1 SGHDN, CDR2 FVKESK. Trimming cost V 1 base and J 1 base, with 13 bases left between them. Regarding the study as a whole: Under the F measure, samples that were prepared in one batch clustered strongly together. The study found TRBV5-6, TRBV5-1 and TRBV20-1 among about five TRBV segments more frequent in patients than controls.

This clonotype came up a few times. Its antigen is currently unknown. Presence of unique molecular identifiers characterized the TCR beta cDNA libraries. TCRdb redid the calling of the PCR reads with MiXCR, one entry per CDR3 protein. The sample gives roughly 200,000 distinct CDR3 sequences, approximately 30% of which show up once; around 3.2% is in the top ten. Material for sequencing was blood. This TCR derives from a girl aged 2-17 years with multiple sclerosis. V usage is TRBV14 and J usage is TRBJ2-2, with D perhaps TRBD2 (6 bases). CDR3: CASSQVSLAVNTGELFF. CDR3 in DNA: TGTGCCAGCAGCCAAGTCTCACTAGCAGTGAACACCGGGGAGCTGTTTTTT.